One TCR beta chain is described in this entry. The specificity of this receptor is unknown. Base-call qualities are not available, and no considerably larger clone is one nucleotide away. Preparation of the library involved the immunoSEQ multiplex PCR assay. The multiplex PCR relied on a mix of 60 forward primers for TCR Vbeta segments and 13 reverse primers for TCR Jbeta segments. Amplification of the CDR3 region of rearranged TCR beta genes was performed with a multiplex PCR assay on genomic DNA. On the Illumina HiSeq System, the amplified TCR beta libraries were sequenced as 87-base-pair reads. The authors' analysis ran thus. In a later analysis, some 80 million unique TCR beta chains were counted across the 500 to 850 repertoires, and roughly 9.9 million of these chains were shared by at least two donors. Raw reads were error-corrected and collapsed into unique sequences by a nearest-neighbor algorithm in which closely related sequences were merged to remove PCR and sequencing errors. To assign V, D and J gene segments, CDR3 sequences were aligned to IMGT reference sequences. For a sequence to be retained, a match of at least six nucleotides was required to both a V gene segment and a J gene segment. Rearrangements were classified as productive when the CDR3 lacked stop codons and remained in frame with V and J, and all other rearrangements were classified as non-productive. CDR3 was defined according to IMGT convention as the region running from the second conserved V-encoded cysteine to the conserved J-encoded phenylalanine. The earlier analysis of about 640 of the donors excluded any sequence lacking an unambiguous match to a single V gene segment. In an earlier analysis of a few hundred of the donors, V segments were called functional above 56.7% productive rearrangements and were called segregating when the between-donor standard deviation exceeded 5%. A statistical classification framework was developed to diagnose cytomegalovirus status using the catalog of TCR beta chain sequences. In a later analysis, V and J genes were assigned by comparing TCR nucleotide sequences against IMGT/GENE-DB human TR gene sequences. A later analysis assigned CDR3 sequences and most-parsimonious VDJ recombination scenarios with the TCRdist pipeline. A later analysis defined each TCR beta chain by its CDR3 amino acid sequence plus V-gene family, and excluded reads lacking a unique V-gene family. In a later analysis, 500 to 700 highly shared, low-generation-probability nucleotide sequences were removed to address suspected cross-contamination and a sequencing artifact. In a later analysis, a clonal expansion index was calculated for each public chain from normalized within-repertoire ranks of inferred template counts. In a later analysis, generation probabilities were computed using a VDJ recombination model fitted to out-of-frame rearrangements, and the results were checked against IGoR. In a later analysis, hypergeometric tests were used to score TCR-TCR, TCR-HLA and TCR-CMV co-occurrence, with a repertoire-size bias correction applied to TCR pairs. In a later analysis, false discovery rates were estimated by permuting HLA or CMV assignments 20 times. In a later analysis, co-occurring TCRs were grouped using DBSCAN, with TCRdist sequence similarity added in when clustering inside HLA-allele-positive subsets. Repertoires with fewer than 30,000 or more than 120,000 public chains were left out of co-occurrence clustering, as were about 5 repertoires with anomalous nucleotide sharing. What TCRdb holds here is the immuneACCESS table cut down to in-frame rearrangements. Part of the clones is not present; checked against another copy, under half of the missing clones reflect an unresolved V gene, and the others are unexplained. V, J and clone size were drawn from that table, and D and trimming were deduced from the DNA. Recorded for this sample are more than 200,000 clones; more than 75% of them occurred a single time. The ten biggest clones cover about 1.2% of the sample.

This sample was included in a study of cytomegalovirus exposure and HLA in healthy donors (dated by TCRdb to about 2017). Some background on the complete study: In an earlier analysis of approximately 640 of the donors, 276 Gb of sequence data and 117 million unique TCR beta sequences from about 179 million T cells were reported. An early release that covered roughly 600 HLA-typed donors contained 300 to 350 gigabases of sequencing data and 75 million to 100 million unique TCR sequences. The genetic ancestry cluster associated with self-reported Caucasian donors included around four fifths of the 398 genotyped donors. The study aimed to test whether cataloging public T cell receptors could reveal signatures of past pathogen exposure. Using immunosequencing, the study profiled T cell repertoires from fewer than 850 subjects and related those repertoires to cytomegalovirus serostatus. Along with the approximately 700-subject first cohort, a separate validation cohort of 120 different subjects was used. High-throughput TCR immunosequencing, statistical association of individual TCRs with disease status, and machine learning were combined to predict cytomegalovirus infection status. To study patterns of TCR occurrence, a later analysis re-analyzed previously published TCR beta repertoires from 550 to 800 donors and added high-resolution HLA genotyping. In the later analysis, no new phenotypic data were used to find candidate immune exposures; instead, reliance was placed on TCR beta sequences and their occurrence across donors. In an earlier analysis of 587 of the donors, high-throughput TCR beta sequencing was used to judge whether each TCR beta V gene segment behaved as functional or pseudogenic. Donor age, sex, ethnicity and CMV serostatus were compiled alongside the repertoire data. Genome-wide SNP genotypes for about 65% of the roughly 670 donors were used in a later genetic analysis, which treated that subset as a discovery cohort. Every repertoire in the discovery cohort had been generated on one and the same sequencing platform. Class I and class II HLA loci were covered by the typing at four-digit resolution. The number of donors typed differed by locus, with roughly 620-630 for A, B, C, DRB1 and DQB1, around 560 for DQA1, approximately 570 for DPA1, and about 450 for DPB1. Because of strong linkage in the cohort, roughly five DR-DQ haplotypes were treated as single units for association and clustering. Across 398 genotyped donors of the cohort, an average of about 220,000 unique TCR beta nucleotide sequences per donor were sequenced, and roughly a sixth of those sequences were non-productive.

The cohort was made up of hundreds of healthy bone marrow donors. Cohort members were all nominally healthy when sampled, although unrecorded immune exposures were likely present. Of the 550 to 750 cohort members, almost 300 had positive CMV serostatus and 350 to 450 had negative CMV serostatus, and CMV serostatus was not recorded for the donor. A peripheral blood sample was provided by each donor, and peripheral blood mononuclear cells were used for TCR beta sequencing. Genomic DNA was extracted from the blood cell samples with the Qiagen DNeasy Blood Extraction Kit. Trimming removed 1 base from V and 10 bases from J, leaving 17 bases between the germline ends. The germline V gene encodes CDR1 MGHRA and CDR2 YSYEKL. There are 15 amino acids in the CDR3, from cysteine to phenylalanine inclusive. Only the CDR3 part of the read is kept: 45 bases, read in frame from the first base. Broader findings and caveats from the paper: In a later genetic analysis, a missense DCLRE1C variant was associated with V-gene and J-gene trimming of TCR beta chains, and the association was replicated in an independent cohort. In this cohort, only TCR beta chains were sequenced, and detectable features were limited by the absence of alpha or paired-chain data. Presence/absence analyses assumed roughly uniform sequencing depth across donors, an assumption that may not hold. In both the original and validation cohorts, the classifier was reported to diagnose cytomegalovirus status with high specificity and sensitivity. Because some donors lacked HLA typing at each locus, the association tests relied only on the typed subset. Linkage disequilibrium might explain the correlated functional status among segregating V segments, but an unknown experimental factor could not be excluded. Because counts were too low, roughly 18 rarely observed V segments, including chromosome 9 orphons, were left out of the earlier analysis of some 600 of the donors. When HLA alleles, especially DR and DQ, strongly co-occurred, TCR associations were difficult to assign to individual alleles. A further reported finding was that TCR beta sequences accurately predicted the HLA-A and HLA-B alleles for most subjects in the first cohort. Broadly in line with IMGT annotations, most TCR beta V segments showed up in productive rearrangements about 87% or about 30% of the time in an earlier analysis of 450 to 750 of the donors. In a later analysis, most CMV-associated TCR beta chains were found to appear HLA-restricted, with HLA associations seemingly driven largely by CMV exposure. A later analysis associated 16,951 TCR beta sequences with specific HLA alleles at a false discovery rate of 0.05. A later analysis found that TCR association rates varied across HLA loci, with DRB1 alleles showing the most associated TCRs and HLA-C alleles the fewest. A total of about 150 TCR beta chains were listed by the study as associated with cytomegalovirus. In a later analysis, several top co-occurrence clusters were reported to appear linked to parvovirus B19, influenza, CMV and Epstein-Barr virus. The 87-base-pair reads could not distinguish some IMGT-functional V segments, including TRBV6-2 and TRBV6-3, so those segments were excluded. For the cohort, immune exposure information was limited to CMV serostatus. A cluster of highly shared sequence variants was judged likely to represent a technical artifact of the sequencing pipeline. The authors suggested that the approach could potentially be extended to other disease states and immunological phenotypes. In a later analysis, HLA-associated TCR beta chains showed more clonal expansion and lower generation probabilities than non-associated chains that were equally common. According to a later genetic analysis, donors in an Asian-associated ancestry cluster had fewer N-insertions in productive TCRs than the approximately 650-donor mean. In vitro tests confirmed that a few of the cytomegalovirus-associated TCR beta chains recognize cytomegalovirus antigens. Most TCR sequences were seen in very few donors, while some public TCRs were found in many individuals.

The sample taken for sequencing was PBMCs. This TCR was sampled from a human donor in good health. The chain was built from TRBV4-1 and TRBJ2-4, with TRBD1 tentatively as D gene (6 bases match). The CDR3 sequence is CASSQGTGSPQIQYF. The DNA sequence is TGCGCCAGCAGCCAAGGCACAGGGAGTCCTCAAATTCAGTACTTC.